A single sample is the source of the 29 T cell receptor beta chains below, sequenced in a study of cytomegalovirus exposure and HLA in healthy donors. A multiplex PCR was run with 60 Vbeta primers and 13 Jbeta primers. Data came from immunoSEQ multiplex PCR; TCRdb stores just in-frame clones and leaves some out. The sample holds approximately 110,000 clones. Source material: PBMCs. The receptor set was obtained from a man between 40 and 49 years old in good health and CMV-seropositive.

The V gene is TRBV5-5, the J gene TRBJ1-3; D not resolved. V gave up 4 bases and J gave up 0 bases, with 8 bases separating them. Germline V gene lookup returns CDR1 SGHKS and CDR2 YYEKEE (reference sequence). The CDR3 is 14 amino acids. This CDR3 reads CASSPTSSGNTIYF. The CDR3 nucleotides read TGTGCCAGCAGCCCCACCAGCTCTGGAAACACCATATATTTT.

This chain's CDR3 is CASSRTGSYEQYF. Here the CDR3 DNA reads TGTGCCAGCAGCCGGACAGGCTCCTACGAGCAGTACTTC. The V and J genes are TRBV2 and TRBJ2-7; 7 nucleotides line up with TRBD1. Losses at the gene ends were 6 bases for V and 0 bases for J; bases not matched to a gene: 2. The CDR3 spans 13 residues. Looked up from germline, CDR1 is SNHLY and CDR2 is FYNNEI.

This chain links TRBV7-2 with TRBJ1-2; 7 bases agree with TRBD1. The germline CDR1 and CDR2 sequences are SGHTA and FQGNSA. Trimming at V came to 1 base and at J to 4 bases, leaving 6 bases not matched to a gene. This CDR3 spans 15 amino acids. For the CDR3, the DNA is TGTGCCAGCAGCTTAGACACCGGGACAGTCTATGGCTACACCTTC. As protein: CASSLDTGTVYGYTF.

The DNA of the CDR3 is TGTGCCAGCAGCTCCGACAGCCACACTGAAGCTTTCTTT. Translated: CASSSDSHTEAFF. V gene TRBV7-3 combines with J gene TRBJ1-1, with a possible D match to TRBD1 (5 bases). Germline CDR1 is SGHTA and CDR2 is FQGTGA. The CDR3 extends over 13 amino acids. The V end was cut by 4 bases, the J end by 3 bases, with 9 bases between.

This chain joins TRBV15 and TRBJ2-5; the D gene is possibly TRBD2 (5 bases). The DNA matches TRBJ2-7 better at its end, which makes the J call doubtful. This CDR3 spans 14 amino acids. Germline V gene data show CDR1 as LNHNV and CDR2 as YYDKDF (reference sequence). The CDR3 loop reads CATSRDRAGIEQYF. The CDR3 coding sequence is TGTGCCACCAGCAGAGATCGGGCCGGGATCGAGCAGTACTTC.

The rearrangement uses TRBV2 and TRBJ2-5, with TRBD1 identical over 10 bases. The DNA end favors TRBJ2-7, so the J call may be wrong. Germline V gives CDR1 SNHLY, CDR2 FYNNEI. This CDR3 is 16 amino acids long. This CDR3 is CASSEGQGRSIYEQYF. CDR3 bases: TGTGCCAGCAGTGAGGGACAGGGGCGGAGTATCTACGAGCAGTACTTC.

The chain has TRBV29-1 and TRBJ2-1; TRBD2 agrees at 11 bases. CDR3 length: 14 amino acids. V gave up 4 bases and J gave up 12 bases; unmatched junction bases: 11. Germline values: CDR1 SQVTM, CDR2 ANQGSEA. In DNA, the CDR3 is TGCAGCGTTGGGGAACTAGCGGGAGAATGGGGGCAGTTCTTC. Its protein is CSVGELAGEWGQFF.

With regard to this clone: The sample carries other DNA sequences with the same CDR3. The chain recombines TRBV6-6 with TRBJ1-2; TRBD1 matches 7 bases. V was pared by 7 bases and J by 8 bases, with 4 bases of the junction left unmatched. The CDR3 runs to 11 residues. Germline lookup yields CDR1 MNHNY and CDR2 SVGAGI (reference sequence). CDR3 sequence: CASTGGKGYTF. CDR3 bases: TGTGCCAGCACAGGGGGGAAGGGCTACACCTTC.

Written as DNA, the CDR3 is TGTGCCAGCAGCTTAACCCTAGCGGAAAACAATGAGCAGTTCTTC. Its translation is CASSLTLAENNEQFF. The J gene is TRBJ2-1, the V gene TRBV7-9; 7 nucleotides match TRBD2. V was pared by 2 bases and J by 5 bases, with 6 bases of the junction left unmatched. Germline values: CDR1 SEHNR, CDR2 FQNEAQ (reference sequence). This CDR3 has 15 residues.

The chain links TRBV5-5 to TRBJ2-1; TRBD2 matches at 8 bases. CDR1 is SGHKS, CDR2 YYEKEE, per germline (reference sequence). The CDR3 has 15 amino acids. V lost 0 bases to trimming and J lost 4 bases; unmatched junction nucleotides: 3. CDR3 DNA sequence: TGTGCCAGCAGCTTGGAGCGGGAGCCGTACAATGAGCAGTTCTTC. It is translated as CASSLEREPYNEQFF. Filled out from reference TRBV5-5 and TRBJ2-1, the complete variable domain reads DAGVTQSPTHLIKTRGQQVTLRCSPISGHKSVSWYQQVLGQGPQFIFQYYEKEERGRGNFPDRFSARQFPNYSSELNVNALLLGDSALYLCASSLEREPYNEQFFGPGTRLTVL.

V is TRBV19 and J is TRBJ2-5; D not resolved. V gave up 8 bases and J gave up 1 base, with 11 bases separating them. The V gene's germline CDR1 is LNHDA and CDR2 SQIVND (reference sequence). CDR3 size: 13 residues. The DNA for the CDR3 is TGTGCCAGTTCACGAGCCATCCAAGAGACCCAGTACTTC. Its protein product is CASSRAIQETQYF.

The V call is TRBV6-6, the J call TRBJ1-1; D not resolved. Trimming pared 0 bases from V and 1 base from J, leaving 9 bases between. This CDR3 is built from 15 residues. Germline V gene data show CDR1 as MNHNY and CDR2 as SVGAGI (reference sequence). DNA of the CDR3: TGTGCCAGCAGTTACTCGACGGGGAAGAACACTGAAGCTTTCTTT. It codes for CASSYSTGKNTEAFF.

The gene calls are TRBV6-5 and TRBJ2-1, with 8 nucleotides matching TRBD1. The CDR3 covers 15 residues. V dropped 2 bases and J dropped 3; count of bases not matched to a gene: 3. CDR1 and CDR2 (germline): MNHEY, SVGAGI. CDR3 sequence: CASSYGDRYYNEQFF. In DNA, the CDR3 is TGTGCCAGCAGTTACGGGGACAGGTACTACAATGAGCAGTTCTTC.

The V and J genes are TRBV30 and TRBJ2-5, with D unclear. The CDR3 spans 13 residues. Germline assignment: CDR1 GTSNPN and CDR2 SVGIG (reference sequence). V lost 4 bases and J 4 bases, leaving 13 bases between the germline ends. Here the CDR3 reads CAWNLVELETQYF. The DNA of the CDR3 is TGTGCCTGGAACCTAGTAGAGTTAGAGACCCAGTACTTC.

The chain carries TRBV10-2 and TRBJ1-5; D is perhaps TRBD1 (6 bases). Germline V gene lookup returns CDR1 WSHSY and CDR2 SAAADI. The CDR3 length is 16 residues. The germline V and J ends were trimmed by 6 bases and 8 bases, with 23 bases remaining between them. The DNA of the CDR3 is TGCGCCAGCAGGCCACAGGGTGCATCCCCCCGAGAGCCCCAGCATTTT. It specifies CASRPQGASPREPQHF.

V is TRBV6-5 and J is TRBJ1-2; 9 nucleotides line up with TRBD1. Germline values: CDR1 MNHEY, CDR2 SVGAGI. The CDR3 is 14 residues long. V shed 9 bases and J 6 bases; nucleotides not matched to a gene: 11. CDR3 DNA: TGTGCCAGTGGGACAGGGTCGGATTCAAATGGCTACACCTTC. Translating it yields CASGTGSDSNGYTF.

The DNA for the CDR3 is TGCAGCGTTGAAGGAGCAGGGGCACTCCTATCTGCTAACTATGGCTACACCTTC. As protein: CSVEGAGALLSANYGYTF. The J gene is TRBJ1-2, the V gene TRBV29-1, with TRBD1 as a possible D gene (6 bases). This CDR3 is 18 amino acids long. V lost 1 base and J lost 0, with 21 bases in between. Germline values: CDR1 SQVTM, CDR2 ANQGSEA.

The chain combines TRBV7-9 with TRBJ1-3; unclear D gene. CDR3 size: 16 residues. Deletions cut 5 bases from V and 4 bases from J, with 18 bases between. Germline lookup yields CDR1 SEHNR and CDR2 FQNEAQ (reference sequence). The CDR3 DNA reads TGTGCCAGCAGCAATAGAGGGCGGTCTGGAGGAAACACCATATATTTT. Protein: CASSNRGRSGGNTIYF. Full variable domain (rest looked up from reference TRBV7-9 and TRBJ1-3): DTGVSQNPRHKITKRGQNVTFRCDPISEHNRLYWYRQTLGQGPEFLTYFQNEAQLEKSRLLSDRFSAERPKGSFSTLEIQRTEQGDSAMYLCASSNRGRSGGNTIYFGEGSWLTVV.

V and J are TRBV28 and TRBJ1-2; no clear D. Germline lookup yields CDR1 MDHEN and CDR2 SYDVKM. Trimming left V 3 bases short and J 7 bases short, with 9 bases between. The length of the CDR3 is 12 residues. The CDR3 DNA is TGTGCCAGCAGTTTCGGAGCGGGTGGCTACACCTTC. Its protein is CASSFGAGGYTF.

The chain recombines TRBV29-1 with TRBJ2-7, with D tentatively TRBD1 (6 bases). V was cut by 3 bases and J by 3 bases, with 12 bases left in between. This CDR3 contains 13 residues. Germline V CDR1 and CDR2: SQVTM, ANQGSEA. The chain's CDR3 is CSVEGRGNYEQYF. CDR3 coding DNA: TGCAGCGTTGAGGGCAGGGGAAACTACGAGCAGTACTTC.

Written as DNA, the CDR3 is TGTGCCAGCAGCCAGGACAGTATGAACACTGAAGCTTTCTTT. Its translation: CASSQDSMNTEAFF. V and J are TRBV14 and TRBJ1-1; TRBD1 is a possible D gene (6 bases). This CDR3 comprises 14 residues. V lost 3 bases to trimming and J lost 0 bases, with 8 bases between them. The germline V gene has CDR1 SGHDN and CDR2 FVKESK.

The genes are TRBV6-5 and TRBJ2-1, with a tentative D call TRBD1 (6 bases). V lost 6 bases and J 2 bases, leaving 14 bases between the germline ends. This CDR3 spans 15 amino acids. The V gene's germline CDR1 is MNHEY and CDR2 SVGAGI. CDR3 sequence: CASRSTGLAYNEQFF. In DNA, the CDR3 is TGTGCCAGCAGATCTACAGGGTTGGCCTACAATGAGCAGTTCTTC.

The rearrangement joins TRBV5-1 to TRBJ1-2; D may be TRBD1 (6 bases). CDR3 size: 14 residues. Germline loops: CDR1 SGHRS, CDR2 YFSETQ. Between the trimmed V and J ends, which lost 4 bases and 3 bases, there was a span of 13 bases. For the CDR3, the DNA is TGCGCCAGCAGCACAGGGCTGGTTGACTATGGCTACACCTTC. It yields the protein CASSTGLVDYGYTF.

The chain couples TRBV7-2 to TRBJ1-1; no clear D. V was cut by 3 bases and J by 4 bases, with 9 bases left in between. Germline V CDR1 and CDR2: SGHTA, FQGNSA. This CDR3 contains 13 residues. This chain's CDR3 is CASSFPPGTEAFF. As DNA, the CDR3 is TGTGCCAGCAGCTTCCCCCCCGGCACTGAAGCTTTCTTT.

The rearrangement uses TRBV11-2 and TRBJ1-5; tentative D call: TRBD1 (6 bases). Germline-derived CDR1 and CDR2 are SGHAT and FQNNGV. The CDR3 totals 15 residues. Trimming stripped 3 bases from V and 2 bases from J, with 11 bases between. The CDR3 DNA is TGTGCCAGCAGCTTGCAGGGGATTGGCAATCAGCCCCAGCATTTT. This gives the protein CASSLQGIGNQPQHF.

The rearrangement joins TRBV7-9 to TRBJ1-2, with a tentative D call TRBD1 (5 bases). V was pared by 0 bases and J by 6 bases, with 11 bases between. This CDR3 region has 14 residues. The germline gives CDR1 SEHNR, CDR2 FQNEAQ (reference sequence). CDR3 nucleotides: TGTGCCAGCAGCTTAGCCCTAGACAGTGATGGCTACACCTTC. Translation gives CASSLALDSDGYTF.

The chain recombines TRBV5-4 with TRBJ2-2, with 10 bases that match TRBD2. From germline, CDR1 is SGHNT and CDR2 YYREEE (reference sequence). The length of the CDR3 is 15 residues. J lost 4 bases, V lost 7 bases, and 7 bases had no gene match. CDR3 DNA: TGTGCCAGCCACAGTAGCGGGAGGCTCACCGGGGAGCTGTTTTTT. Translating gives CASHSSGRLTGELFF.

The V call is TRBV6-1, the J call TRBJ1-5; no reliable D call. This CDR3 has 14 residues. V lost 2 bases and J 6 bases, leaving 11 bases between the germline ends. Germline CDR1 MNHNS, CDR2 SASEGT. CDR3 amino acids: CASSERERGQPQHF. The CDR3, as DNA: TGTGCCAGCAGTGAAAGGGAGAGAGGTCAGCCCCAGCATTTT.

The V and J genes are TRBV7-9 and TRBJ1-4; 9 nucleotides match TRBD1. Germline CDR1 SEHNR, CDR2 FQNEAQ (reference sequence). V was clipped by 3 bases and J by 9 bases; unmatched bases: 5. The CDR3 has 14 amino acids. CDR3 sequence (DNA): TGTGCCAGCAGCTTGGGACAGGGAGGCAAAAAACTGTTTTTT. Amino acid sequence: CASSLGQGGKKLFF.